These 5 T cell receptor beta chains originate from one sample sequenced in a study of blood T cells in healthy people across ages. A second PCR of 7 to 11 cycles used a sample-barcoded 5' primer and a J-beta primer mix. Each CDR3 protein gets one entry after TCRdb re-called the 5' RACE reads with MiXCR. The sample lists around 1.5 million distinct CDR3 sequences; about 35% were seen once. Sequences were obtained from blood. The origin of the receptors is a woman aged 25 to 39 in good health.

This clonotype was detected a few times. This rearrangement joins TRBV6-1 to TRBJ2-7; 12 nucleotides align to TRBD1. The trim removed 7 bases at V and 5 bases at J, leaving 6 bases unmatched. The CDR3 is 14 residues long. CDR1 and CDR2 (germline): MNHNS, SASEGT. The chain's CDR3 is CASILGQGADEQYF. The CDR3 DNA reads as TGTGCCAGCATCTTGGGACAGGGGGCGGACGAGCAGTACTTC.

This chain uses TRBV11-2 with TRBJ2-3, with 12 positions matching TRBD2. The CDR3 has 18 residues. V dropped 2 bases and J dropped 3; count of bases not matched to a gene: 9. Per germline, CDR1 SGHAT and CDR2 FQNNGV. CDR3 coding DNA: TGTGCCAGCAGCTTACGGTGGCTAGCGGGAGGGCAAACAGATACGCAGTATTTT. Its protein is CASSLRWLAGGQTDTQYF.

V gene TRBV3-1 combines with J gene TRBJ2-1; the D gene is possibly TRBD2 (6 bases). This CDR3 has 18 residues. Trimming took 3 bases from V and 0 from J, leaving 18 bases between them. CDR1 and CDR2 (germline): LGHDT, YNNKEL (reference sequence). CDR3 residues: CASSHRTLGGLSYNEQFF. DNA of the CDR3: TGTGCCAGCAGCCACAGAACGCTCGGGGGTCTCTCCTACAATGAGCAGTTCTTC.

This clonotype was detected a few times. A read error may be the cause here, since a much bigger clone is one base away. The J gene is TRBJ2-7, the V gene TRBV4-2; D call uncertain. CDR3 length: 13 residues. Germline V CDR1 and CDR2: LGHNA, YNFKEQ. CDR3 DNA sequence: TGTGCCAGCAGCCAAGGGGAAACCTACGGGCAGTACTTC. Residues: CASSQGETYGQYF.

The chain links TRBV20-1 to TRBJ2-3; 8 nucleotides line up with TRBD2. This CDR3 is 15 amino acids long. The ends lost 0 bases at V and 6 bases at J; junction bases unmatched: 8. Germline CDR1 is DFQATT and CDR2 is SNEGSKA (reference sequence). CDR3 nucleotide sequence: TGCAGTGCTAGAGACCAGCGGGAGCCAGCGGATACGCAGTATTTT. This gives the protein CSARDQREPADTQYF.